This record concerns one T cell receptor beta chain sequence. Its antigen is currently not known. The sample holds no much larger clone one base away, and base qualities are not on file. The sample originates from a study of T cells after yellow fever vaccination (dated 2019 in TCRdb). Some background on the complete study: The SMART-Seq v4 Ultra Low Input RNA kit was used to prepare libraries from fractions with low cell numbers. To follow T-cell clones before and after both primary and booster YFV17D yellow fever vaccination, bulk TCR alpha and beta repertoires underwent longitudinal sequencing. Two healthy male donors, one aged 18 to 30 and one aged 30 to 40 years, were included in the cohort. Blood was collected at multiple timepoints before and after primary and secondary immunization, and bulk PBMC replicates and cell subsets were isolated. Overall study outcomes, separate from this receptor: The study included only a couple of donors, which limits how far the findings can be generalized. A small share of clonotypes occurred in both CD4 and CD8 compartments, likely arising from convergent recombination. FACS-sorted repertoires could contain abundant contaminating clonotypes from the bulk population, so computational filtering was required. After the booster, most clones that had expanded after primary vaccination were detected again (approximately 97% of CD4 and 88% of CD8), suggesting broad maintenance of memory. The secondary T-cell response was weaker than the primary response but faster, peaking on day 5 instead of day 15.

TCR cDNA was synthesized by 5'RACE template switching, which introduced a universal primer site and unique molecular identifiers. Priming for cDNA synthesis came from both the TCR alpha and TCR beta constant segments. Library amplification used two PCR steps, and the second PCR step added sample barcodes and sequencing adapters. Libraries were sequenced on Illumina HiSeq 2500 (2x100 bp) or NovaSeq (2x150 bp). The published analysis was carried out like this. MIGEC handled demultiplexing of reads and collapsing into UMI consensus sequences, while MiXCR performed V(D)J alignment. Clonotypes responding to the vaccine were identified with edgeR on replicate PBMC samples, with the criteria of FDR below 0.01 and a log2 fold change above 5 up to day 15. CD4 or CD8 identity was assigned to each bulk clonotype according to whether the clonotype was present at higher abundance in the sequenced CD4 repertoire or the sequenced CD8 repertoire. The public reads were reanalyzed by TCRdb: fastp trimming at Q25, MiXCR alignment, in-frame beta chains only. Entries that share a CDR3 protein sequence are merged under the most common genes and DNA. V and J calls and clone size were set by TCRdb, not the authors. The sample has about 230,000 distinct CDR3 sequences on record, around 6.7% of them singletons. The ten largest make up about 0.95% of the sample.

Reading the label with the study, this specimen's treatment or condition is: live attenuated yellow fever vaccine strain. A standard Ficoll-Paque protocol was used to isolate PBMCs from peripheral blood. Dynabeads CD4 and CD8 positive selection kits were used to isolate the CD4 and CD8 T-cell fractions. TriZol was used to extract RNA from bulk PBMCs, from CD4 and CD8 fractions, and from dextramer-positive and dextramer-negative fractions. From cysteine to phenylalanine, the CDR3 is 15 amino acids long. The read is trimmed to its CDR3 DNA, 45 bases read in frame from base 1. The germline ends are 13 bases apart after V is trimmed by 5 bases and J by 2 bases. Reading the germline V gene gives CDR1 KGHDR and CDR2 SFDVKD.

The sequence derives from a man under 40 who received the YFV17D yellow fever vaccine. The specimen was CD4+ T cells sorted from PBMCs, collected on the day of the yellow fever booster vaccination. The chain uses TRBV24-1 and TRBJ2-3, with the D gene too uncertain to name. The CDR3 reads CATSGLPGVTDTQYF. The base sequence is TGTGCCACCAGTGGCCTCCCAGGAGTCACAGATACGCAGTATTTT.